This entry lists 8 T cell receptor beta chains sequenced from one sample in a study of cytomegalovirus exposure and HLA in healthy donors (dated by TCRdb to 2017 to 2019). Receptor libraries were prepared by the immunoSEQ multiplex PCR assay. The multiplex PCR relied on a mix of 60 forward primers for TCR Vbeta segments and 13 reverse primers for TCR Jbeta segments. TCRdb re-hosts the immuneACCESS table, in-frame sequences only. Its copies lack some clones; in the studies checked, an unresolved V gene accounts for under half of them, and the cause for the rest is not known. In all, the sample holds fewer than 250,000 clones, and 82% of those were seen once. The ten largest clones represent about 6.4% of the sample. Sequencing used PBMCs. The receptor set was obtained from a man in his forties in good health and CMV-seropositive.

The chain recombines TRBV19 with TRBJ2-1; the D gene is possibly TRBD2 (6 bases). The ends were cut back, 4 bases at V and 6 bases at J, with 13 bases in the middle. CDR1 and CDR2 (germline): LNHDA, SQIVND (reference sequence). CDR3 length: 14 amino acids. CDR3 amino acids: CASSSAGWGNEQFF. The CDR3 nucleotides are TGTGCCAGTAGTAGTGCGGGATGGGGCAATGAGCAGTTCTTC.

This clone was seen just once. The V gene is TRBV27, the J gene TRBJ1-5; D unresolved. The CDR3 is 13 residues long. Germline V gene data show CDR1 as MNHEY and CDR2 as SMNVEV (reference sequence). V shed 10 bases and J shed 3 bases, with 13 bases lying between them. The CDR3 bases are TGTGCCATCGCAGTACGAATCAATCAGCCCCAGCATTTT. This gives the protein CAIAVRINQPQHF.

The chain is built from TRBV4-1 and TRBJ2-1, with TRBD2 matching 8 bases. This CDR3 spans 15 amino acids. The V and J ends lost 6 bases and 7 bases, in that order; junction bases with no gene match: 11. From germline, CDR1 is MGHRA and CDR2 YSYEKL. The CDR3 spells CASRTGSGSGNEQFF. As DNA, the CDR3 is TGCGCCAGCAGAACGGGGAGCGGGAGTGGAAATGAGCAGTTCTTC.

This clone occurred a few times. The rearrangement joins TRBV25-1 to TRBJ2-1; 11 bases match TRBD2. Unmatched junction bases numbered 4, after V lost 4 bases and J lost 5 bases. The CDR3 extends over 15 amino acids. Germline V gives CDR1 MGHDK, CDR2 SYGVNS. DNA for the CDR3: TGTGCCAGCAGTGGGGGACTAGCGGATGACAATGAGCAGTTCTTC. This encodes CASSGGLADDNEQFF.

V is TRBV6-1 and J is TRBJ2-7; TRBD1 aligns across 8 bases. CDR3 size: 16 residues. Germline CDR1 is MNHNS and CDR2 is SASEGT. V was pared by 2 bases and J by 0 bases, with 6 bases of the junction left unmatched. CDR3 nucleotide sequence: TGTGCCAGCAGTGAACCTTTGACAGGGGCCTCCTACGAGCAGTACTTC. Its translation is CASSEPLTGASYEQYF.

This chain links TRBV5-8 with TRBJ2-1; 7 bases are a match to TRBD1. Per germline, CDR1 SGHTS and CDR2 YDEGEE. CDR3 length: 16 residues. Trimming removed 2 bases from V and 8 bases from J; junction bases left unmatched: 13. The CDR3 DNA sequence: TGTGCCAGCAGCTTCGAACGACAGGGCCTAAGGGATGAGCAGTTCTTC. Its protein is CASSFERQGLRDEQFF.

This sequence joins TRBV28 and TRBJ2-3, with D possibly matching TRBD1 (6 bases). This CDR3 region has 15 residues. Trimming cost V 2 bases and J 0 bases, with 9 bases left between them. Germline CDR1 MDHEN, CDR2 SYDVKM. The CDR3 protein is CASSLGGGSTDTQYF. CDR3 in DNA: TGTGCCAGCAGTTTAGGGGGCGGAAGCACAGATACGCAGTATTTT. Using reference TRBV28 and TRBJ2-3 for the parts outside the CDR3, the full variable domain is DVKVTQSSRYLVKRTGEKVFLECVQDMDHENMFWYRQDPGLGLRLIYFSYDVKMKEKGDIPEGYSVSREKKERFSLILESASTNQTSMYLCASSLGGGSTDTQYFGPGTRLTVL.

The rearrangement joins TRBV2 to TRBJ2-2; perhaps TRBD2 as D (5 bases). V lost 5 bases to trimming and J lost 6 bases, with 10 bases between them. The germline V gene has CDR1 SNHLY and CDR2 FYNNEI. This CDR3 contains 13 residues. The CDR3 nucleotides read TGTGCCAGCAGTCCCACTAGTCCCGGGGAGCTGTTTTTT. It is translated as CASSPTSPGELFF.